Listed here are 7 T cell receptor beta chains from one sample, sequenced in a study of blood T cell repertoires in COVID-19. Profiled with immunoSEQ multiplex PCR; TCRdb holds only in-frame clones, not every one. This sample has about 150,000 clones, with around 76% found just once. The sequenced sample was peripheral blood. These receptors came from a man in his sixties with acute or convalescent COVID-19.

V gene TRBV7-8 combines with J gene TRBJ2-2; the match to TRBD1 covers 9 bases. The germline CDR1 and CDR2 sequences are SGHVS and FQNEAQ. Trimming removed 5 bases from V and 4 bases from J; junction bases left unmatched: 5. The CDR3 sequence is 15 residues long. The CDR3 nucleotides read TGTGCCAGCAGCCCACGACAGGGGGTCACCGGGGAGCTGTTTTTT. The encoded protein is CASSPRQGVTGELFF.

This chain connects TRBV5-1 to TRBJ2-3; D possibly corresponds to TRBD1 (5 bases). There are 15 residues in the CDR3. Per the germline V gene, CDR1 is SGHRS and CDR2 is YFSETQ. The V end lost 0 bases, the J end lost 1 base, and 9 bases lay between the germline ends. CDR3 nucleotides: TGCGCCAGCAGCTTGGTGCAGGGCCGCACAGATACGCAGTATTTT. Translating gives CASSLVQGRTDTQYF. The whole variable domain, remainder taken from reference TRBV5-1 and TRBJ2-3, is KAGVTQTPRYLIKTRGQQVTLSCSPISGHRSVSWYQQTPGQGLQFLFEYFSETQRNKGNFPGRFSGRQFSNSRSEMNVSTLELGDSALYLCASSLVQGRTDTQYFGPGTRLTVL.

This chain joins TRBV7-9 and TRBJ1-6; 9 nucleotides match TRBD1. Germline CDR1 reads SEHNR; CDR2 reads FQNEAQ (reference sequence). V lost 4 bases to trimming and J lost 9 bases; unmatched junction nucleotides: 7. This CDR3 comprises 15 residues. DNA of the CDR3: TGTGCCAGCAGCTCACAGGGGGCGACGGTTTCACCCCTCCACTTT. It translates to CASSSQGATVSPLHF.

In DNA form, the CDR3 reads TGTGCCAGCAGCCGAGGGACTAGCGCTAACACCGGGGAGCTGTTTTTT. Protein product: CASSRGTSANTGELFF. The genes are TRBV5-5 and TRBJ2-2; TRBD2 aligns across 10 bases. The germline V gene has CDR1 SGHKS and CDR2 YYEKEE (reference sequence). The length of the CDR3 is 16 residues. Losses at the gene ends were 4 bases for V and 2 bases for J; bases not matched to a gene: 5.

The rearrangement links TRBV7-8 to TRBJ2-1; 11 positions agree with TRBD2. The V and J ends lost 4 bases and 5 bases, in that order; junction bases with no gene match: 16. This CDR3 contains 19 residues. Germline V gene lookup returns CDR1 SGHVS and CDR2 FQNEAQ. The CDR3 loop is CASSSFRYHGTSGNNEQFF. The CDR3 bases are TGTGCCAGCAGCTCTTTCCGATATCACGGGACTAGCGGAAACAATGAGCAGTTCTTC.

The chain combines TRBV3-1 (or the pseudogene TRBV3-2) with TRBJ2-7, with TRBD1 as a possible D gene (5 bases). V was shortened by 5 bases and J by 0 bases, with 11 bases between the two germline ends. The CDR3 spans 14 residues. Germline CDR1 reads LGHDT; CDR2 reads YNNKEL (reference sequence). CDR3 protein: CASSKGALSYEQYF. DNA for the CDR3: TGTGCCAGCAGCAAAGGGGCCCTCTCCTACGAGCAGTACTTC.

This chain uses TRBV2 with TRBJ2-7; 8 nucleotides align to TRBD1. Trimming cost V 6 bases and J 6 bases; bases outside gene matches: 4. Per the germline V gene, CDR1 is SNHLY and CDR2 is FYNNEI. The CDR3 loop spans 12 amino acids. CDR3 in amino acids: CASRWTGTEQYF. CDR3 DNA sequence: TGTGCCAGCAGATGGACAGGGACCGAGCAGTACTTC.